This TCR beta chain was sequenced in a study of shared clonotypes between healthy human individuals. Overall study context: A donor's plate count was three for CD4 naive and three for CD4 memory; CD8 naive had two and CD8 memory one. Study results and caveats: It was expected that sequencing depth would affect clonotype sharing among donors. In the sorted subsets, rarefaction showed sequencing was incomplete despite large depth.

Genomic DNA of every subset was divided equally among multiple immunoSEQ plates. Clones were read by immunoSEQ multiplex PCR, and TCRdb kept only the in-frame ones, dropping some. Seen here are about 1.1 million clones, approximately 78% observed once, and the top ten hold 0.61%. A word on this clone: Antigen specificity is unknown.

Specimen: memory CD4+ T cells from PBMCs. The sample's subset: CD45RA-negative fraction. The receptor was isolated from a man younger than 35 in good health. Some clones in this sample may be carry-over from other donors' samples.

The CDR3 is CASSVTQIGGYTF. CDR3 nucleotides: TGTGCCAGTAGTGTGACACAAATCGGTGGCTACACCTTC. This chain connects TRBV19 to TRBJ1-2; no definite D call. There are 13 residues in the CDR3. The germline gives CDR1 LNHDA, CDR2 SQIVND (reference sequence). The V gene lost 5 bases and the J gene lost 7 bases, with 14 bases spanning the gap.